These T cell receptor beta chains were read from a single sample in a study of cytomegalovirus exposure and HLA in healthy donors. The repertoire was sequenced with immunoSEQ multiplex PCR; TCRdb's copy has only in-frame clones and lacks some. The profile shows under 85,000 clones, approximately 81% of them singletons. The sequenced sample was PBMCs. The origin of the receptors is a woman aged 25 to 39 in good health and CMV-seropositive. CDR3s include the opening cysteine and the closing phenylalanine or tryptophan. The D gene is left open where the match is weak. The size entry is marked missing in some rows and otherwise reads once, few, many or a size class.

CDR3: CASSLYGSGNTEAFF
DNA: TGCGCCAGCAGCTTGTATGGGTCGGGGAACACTGAAGCTTTCTTT
size: few
V: TRBV5-1
J: TRBJ1-1
D: .

CDR3: CASSSGLSTDTQYF
DNA: TGTGCCAGCAGCTCGGGTTTGAGCACAGATACGCAGTATTTT
size: .
V: TRBV7-3
J: TRBJ2-3
D: .

CDR3: CASKASHNSYNEQFF
DNA: TGTGCCAGTAAGGCTAGCCATAACTCCTACAATGAGCAGTTCTTC
size: .
V: TRBV19
J: TRBJ2-1
D: .

CDR3: CASSPSSGRFGYEQYF
DNA: TGTGCCAGTAGTCCCTCTAGCGGGAGGTTCGGCTACGAGCAGTACTTC
size: .
V: TRBV19
J: TRBJ2-7
D: TRBD2

CDR3: CASSSGRDYEQYF
DNA: TGCGCCAGCAGCTCCGGGAGGGACTACGAGCAGTACTTC
size: .
V: TRBV10-1
J: TRBJ2-7
D: TRBD2

CDR3: CAWGRDSYGYTF
DNA: TGTGCCTGGGGACGGGACAGCTATGGCTACACCTTC
size: .
V: TRBV30
J: TRBJ1-2
D: TRBD1

CDR3: CASSFRGRGEAFF
DNA: TGTGCCAGCAGTTTTAGGGGAAGGGGTGAAGCTTTCTTT
size: .
V: TRBV27
J: TRBJ1-1
D: .

CDR3: CASSVAGTGANVLTF
DNA: TGTGCCAGCAGCGTCGCAGGAACTGGGGCCAACGTCCTGACTTTC
size: few
V: TRBV7-3
J: TRBJ2-6
D: .

CDR3: CAWSILRTHRVAFF
DNA: TGTGCCTGGAGTATTCTACGGACCCACAGGGTAGCTTTCTTT
size: few
V: TRBV30
J: TRBJ1-1
D: .

CDR3: CASSFDGAGEQFF
DNA: TGTGCCAGCAGCTTTGATGGAGCCGGTGAGCAGTTCTTC
size: .
V: TRBV7-9
J: TRBJ2-1
D: .

CDR3: CVRPGQPYGQYF
DNA: TGCGTCAGGCCAGGGCAACCCTACGGGCAGTACTTC
size: .
V: TRBV5-1
J: TRBJ2-7
D: .

CDR3: CASLTGTEAFF
DNA: TGTGCCAGTCTGACGGGTACTGAAGCTTTCTTT
size: .
V: TRBV28
J: TRBJ1-1
D: .

CDR3: CASSSPAGAYNEQFF
DNA: TGTGCCAGCAGTTCCCCGGCGGGAGCGTACAATGAGCAGTTCTTC
size: .
V: TRBV28
J: TRBJ2-1
D: TRBD2

CDR3: CASRLGQGYTEAFF
DNA: TGTGCCAGCAGACTCGGACAGGGATACACTGAAGCTTTCTTT
size: .
V: TRBV28
J: TRBJ1-1
D: TRBD1

CDR3: CASSWAPSDTQYF
DNA: TGCGCCAGCAGCTGGGCCCCCTCGGATACGCAGTATTTT
size: .
V: TRBV4-1
J: TRBJ2-3
D: .

CDR3: CASSLAGDGNTIYF
DNA: TGCGCCAGCAGCTTGGCCGGAGATGGAAACACCATATATTTT
size: .
V: TRBV5-1
J: TRBJ1-3
D: .

CDR3: CASSRSGSNQPQHF
DNA: TGTGCCAGCAGTCGATCGGGGAGCAATCAGCCCCAGCATTTT
size: .
V: TRBV6-1
J: TRBJ1-5
D: .

CDR3: CASSWRSSSYEQYF
DNA: TGTGCCAGCAGCTGGCGCTCTAGCTCCTACGAGCAGTACTTC
size: .
V: TRBV7-2
J: TRBJ2-7
D: .

CDR3: CASSGDSAYEQYF
DNA: TGCGCCAGCAGCGGGGACTCCGCCTACGAGCAGTACTTC
size: .
V: TRBV5-1
J: TRBJ2-7
D: .

CDR3: CASSLARVYEQFF
DNA: TGTGCCAGCAGCTTAGCTCGGGTGTATGAGCAGTTCTTC
size: .
V: TRBV7-2
J: TRBJ2-1
D: .

CDR3: CASSLVAGSAGEAFF
DNA: TGCGCCAGCAGCTTGGTGGCGGGAAGTGCAGGTGAAGCTTTCTTT
size: .
V: TRBV5-1
J: TRBJ1-1
D: .

CDR3: CSGGTSGNTIYF
DNA: TGCAGCGGCGGGACCTCTGGAAACACCATATATTTT
size: .
V: TRBV29-1
J: TRBJ1-3
D: .

CDR3: CASRIWTDARGEQYF
DNA: TGTGCCAGCAGAATCTGGACGGACGCTAGGGGGGAGCAGTACTTC
size: .
V: TRBV6-5
J: TRBJ2-7
D: .

CDR3: CASSSPGGYETQYF
DNA: TGTGCCAGCAGCTCCCCAGGGGGTTACGAGACCCAGTACTTC
size: .
V: TRBV7-9
J: TRBJ2-5
D: TRBD1

CDR3: CASSRASGVDEQFF
DNA: TGTGCCAGCTCACGGGCTAGCGGGGTCGATGAGCAGTTCTTC
size: few
V: TRBV18
J: TRBJ2-1
D: TRBD2

CDR3: CASSLQGGNTEAFF
DNA: TGTGCCAGCAGCTTACAGGGGGGGAACACTGAAGCTTTCTTT
size: once
V: TRBV7-9
J: TRBJ1-1
D: TRBD1

CDR3: CSVVIRDSRYEQYF
DNA: TGCAGCGTGGTCATCCGGGACTCACGCTACGAGCAGTACTTC
size: .
V: TRBV29-1
J: TRBJ2-7
D: .

CDR3: CASSTRDRNNEQFF
DNA: TGTGCCAGCAGCACTCGGGACAGGAACAATGAGCAGTTCTTC
size: .
V: TRBV11-3
J: TRBJ2-1
D: TRBD1

CDR3: CASSEGQNTEAFF
DNA: TGCGCCAGCAGTGAGGGACAGAACACTGAAGCTTTCTTT
size: once
V: TRBV10-2
J: TRBJ1-1
D: .

CDR3: CAWSVRGQGNSPLHF
DNA: TGTGCCTGGAGTGTAAGGGGACAGGGGAATTCACCCCTCCACTTT
size: .
V: TRBV30
J: TRBJ1-6
D: TRBD1

CDR3: CASSISSSLSEQYF
DNA: TGCGCCAGCAGCATTAGCTCCTCTCTATCCGAGCAGTACTTC
size: .
V: TRBV5-1
J: TRBJ2-7
D: .

CDR3: CASSYDNRGNTEAFF
DNA: TGTGCCAGCAGTTACGATAACAGGGGTAACACTGAAGCTTTCTTT
size: .
V: TRBV6-5
J: TRBJ1-1
D: TRBD1

CDR3: CASSPDRGGNQPQHF
DNA: TGTGCCAGCAGCCCAGACAGGGGTGGCAATCAGCCCCAGCATTTT
size: .
V: TRBV6-1
J: TRBJ1-5
D: TRBD1

CDR3: CASSAASGANTGELFF
DNA: TGTGCCAGCAGCGCGGCTAGCGGGGCGAACACCGGGGAGCTGTTTTTT
size: .
V: TRBV9
J: TRBJ2-2
D: TRBD2

CDR3: CASSPLAGKTDTQYF
DNA: TGTGCCAGCAGTCCTTTAGCGGGAAAGACAGATACGCAGTATTTT
size: .
V: TRBV6-5
J: TRBJ2-3
D: TRBD2

CDR3: CASSPGAGGNEQFF
DNA: TGTGCCAGCAGCCCCGGGGCGGGGGGGAATGAGCAGTTCTTC
size: .
V: TRBV7-9
J: TRBJ2-1
D: TRBD2

CDR3: CAWSTTGGWTEAFF
DNA: TGTGCCTGGAGTACGACAGGGGGATGGACTGAAGCTTTCTTT
size: .
V: TRBV30
J: TRBJ1-1
D: TRBD1

CDR3: CASSLNRAREQYF
DNA: TGTGCCAGCAGCTTAAACAGGGCAAGGGAGCAGTACTTC
size: .
V: TRBV13
J: TRBJ2-7
D: .

CDR3: CASSLWGGGDQETQYF
DNA: TGTGCCAGCAGCTTATGGGGGGGAGGCGACCAAGAGACCCAGTACTTC
size: .
V: TRBV7-8
J: TRBJ2-5
D: TRBD2

CDR3: CASLITGELFF
DNA: TGTGCCAGCCTAATCACCGGGGAGCTGTTTTTT
size: .
V: TRBV28
J: TRBJ2-2
D: .

CDR3: CASRIRDSGYTF
DNA: TGTGCCAGCAGAATCAGGGACTCTGGCTACACCTTC
size: .
V: TRBV28
J: TRBJ1-2
D: .

CDR3: CASSRSMVGREEGYTF
DNA: TGTGCCAGCAGCCGCTCAATGGTAGGGAGGGAAGAGGGCTACACCTTC
size: .
V: TRBV7-8
J: TRBJ1-2
D: .